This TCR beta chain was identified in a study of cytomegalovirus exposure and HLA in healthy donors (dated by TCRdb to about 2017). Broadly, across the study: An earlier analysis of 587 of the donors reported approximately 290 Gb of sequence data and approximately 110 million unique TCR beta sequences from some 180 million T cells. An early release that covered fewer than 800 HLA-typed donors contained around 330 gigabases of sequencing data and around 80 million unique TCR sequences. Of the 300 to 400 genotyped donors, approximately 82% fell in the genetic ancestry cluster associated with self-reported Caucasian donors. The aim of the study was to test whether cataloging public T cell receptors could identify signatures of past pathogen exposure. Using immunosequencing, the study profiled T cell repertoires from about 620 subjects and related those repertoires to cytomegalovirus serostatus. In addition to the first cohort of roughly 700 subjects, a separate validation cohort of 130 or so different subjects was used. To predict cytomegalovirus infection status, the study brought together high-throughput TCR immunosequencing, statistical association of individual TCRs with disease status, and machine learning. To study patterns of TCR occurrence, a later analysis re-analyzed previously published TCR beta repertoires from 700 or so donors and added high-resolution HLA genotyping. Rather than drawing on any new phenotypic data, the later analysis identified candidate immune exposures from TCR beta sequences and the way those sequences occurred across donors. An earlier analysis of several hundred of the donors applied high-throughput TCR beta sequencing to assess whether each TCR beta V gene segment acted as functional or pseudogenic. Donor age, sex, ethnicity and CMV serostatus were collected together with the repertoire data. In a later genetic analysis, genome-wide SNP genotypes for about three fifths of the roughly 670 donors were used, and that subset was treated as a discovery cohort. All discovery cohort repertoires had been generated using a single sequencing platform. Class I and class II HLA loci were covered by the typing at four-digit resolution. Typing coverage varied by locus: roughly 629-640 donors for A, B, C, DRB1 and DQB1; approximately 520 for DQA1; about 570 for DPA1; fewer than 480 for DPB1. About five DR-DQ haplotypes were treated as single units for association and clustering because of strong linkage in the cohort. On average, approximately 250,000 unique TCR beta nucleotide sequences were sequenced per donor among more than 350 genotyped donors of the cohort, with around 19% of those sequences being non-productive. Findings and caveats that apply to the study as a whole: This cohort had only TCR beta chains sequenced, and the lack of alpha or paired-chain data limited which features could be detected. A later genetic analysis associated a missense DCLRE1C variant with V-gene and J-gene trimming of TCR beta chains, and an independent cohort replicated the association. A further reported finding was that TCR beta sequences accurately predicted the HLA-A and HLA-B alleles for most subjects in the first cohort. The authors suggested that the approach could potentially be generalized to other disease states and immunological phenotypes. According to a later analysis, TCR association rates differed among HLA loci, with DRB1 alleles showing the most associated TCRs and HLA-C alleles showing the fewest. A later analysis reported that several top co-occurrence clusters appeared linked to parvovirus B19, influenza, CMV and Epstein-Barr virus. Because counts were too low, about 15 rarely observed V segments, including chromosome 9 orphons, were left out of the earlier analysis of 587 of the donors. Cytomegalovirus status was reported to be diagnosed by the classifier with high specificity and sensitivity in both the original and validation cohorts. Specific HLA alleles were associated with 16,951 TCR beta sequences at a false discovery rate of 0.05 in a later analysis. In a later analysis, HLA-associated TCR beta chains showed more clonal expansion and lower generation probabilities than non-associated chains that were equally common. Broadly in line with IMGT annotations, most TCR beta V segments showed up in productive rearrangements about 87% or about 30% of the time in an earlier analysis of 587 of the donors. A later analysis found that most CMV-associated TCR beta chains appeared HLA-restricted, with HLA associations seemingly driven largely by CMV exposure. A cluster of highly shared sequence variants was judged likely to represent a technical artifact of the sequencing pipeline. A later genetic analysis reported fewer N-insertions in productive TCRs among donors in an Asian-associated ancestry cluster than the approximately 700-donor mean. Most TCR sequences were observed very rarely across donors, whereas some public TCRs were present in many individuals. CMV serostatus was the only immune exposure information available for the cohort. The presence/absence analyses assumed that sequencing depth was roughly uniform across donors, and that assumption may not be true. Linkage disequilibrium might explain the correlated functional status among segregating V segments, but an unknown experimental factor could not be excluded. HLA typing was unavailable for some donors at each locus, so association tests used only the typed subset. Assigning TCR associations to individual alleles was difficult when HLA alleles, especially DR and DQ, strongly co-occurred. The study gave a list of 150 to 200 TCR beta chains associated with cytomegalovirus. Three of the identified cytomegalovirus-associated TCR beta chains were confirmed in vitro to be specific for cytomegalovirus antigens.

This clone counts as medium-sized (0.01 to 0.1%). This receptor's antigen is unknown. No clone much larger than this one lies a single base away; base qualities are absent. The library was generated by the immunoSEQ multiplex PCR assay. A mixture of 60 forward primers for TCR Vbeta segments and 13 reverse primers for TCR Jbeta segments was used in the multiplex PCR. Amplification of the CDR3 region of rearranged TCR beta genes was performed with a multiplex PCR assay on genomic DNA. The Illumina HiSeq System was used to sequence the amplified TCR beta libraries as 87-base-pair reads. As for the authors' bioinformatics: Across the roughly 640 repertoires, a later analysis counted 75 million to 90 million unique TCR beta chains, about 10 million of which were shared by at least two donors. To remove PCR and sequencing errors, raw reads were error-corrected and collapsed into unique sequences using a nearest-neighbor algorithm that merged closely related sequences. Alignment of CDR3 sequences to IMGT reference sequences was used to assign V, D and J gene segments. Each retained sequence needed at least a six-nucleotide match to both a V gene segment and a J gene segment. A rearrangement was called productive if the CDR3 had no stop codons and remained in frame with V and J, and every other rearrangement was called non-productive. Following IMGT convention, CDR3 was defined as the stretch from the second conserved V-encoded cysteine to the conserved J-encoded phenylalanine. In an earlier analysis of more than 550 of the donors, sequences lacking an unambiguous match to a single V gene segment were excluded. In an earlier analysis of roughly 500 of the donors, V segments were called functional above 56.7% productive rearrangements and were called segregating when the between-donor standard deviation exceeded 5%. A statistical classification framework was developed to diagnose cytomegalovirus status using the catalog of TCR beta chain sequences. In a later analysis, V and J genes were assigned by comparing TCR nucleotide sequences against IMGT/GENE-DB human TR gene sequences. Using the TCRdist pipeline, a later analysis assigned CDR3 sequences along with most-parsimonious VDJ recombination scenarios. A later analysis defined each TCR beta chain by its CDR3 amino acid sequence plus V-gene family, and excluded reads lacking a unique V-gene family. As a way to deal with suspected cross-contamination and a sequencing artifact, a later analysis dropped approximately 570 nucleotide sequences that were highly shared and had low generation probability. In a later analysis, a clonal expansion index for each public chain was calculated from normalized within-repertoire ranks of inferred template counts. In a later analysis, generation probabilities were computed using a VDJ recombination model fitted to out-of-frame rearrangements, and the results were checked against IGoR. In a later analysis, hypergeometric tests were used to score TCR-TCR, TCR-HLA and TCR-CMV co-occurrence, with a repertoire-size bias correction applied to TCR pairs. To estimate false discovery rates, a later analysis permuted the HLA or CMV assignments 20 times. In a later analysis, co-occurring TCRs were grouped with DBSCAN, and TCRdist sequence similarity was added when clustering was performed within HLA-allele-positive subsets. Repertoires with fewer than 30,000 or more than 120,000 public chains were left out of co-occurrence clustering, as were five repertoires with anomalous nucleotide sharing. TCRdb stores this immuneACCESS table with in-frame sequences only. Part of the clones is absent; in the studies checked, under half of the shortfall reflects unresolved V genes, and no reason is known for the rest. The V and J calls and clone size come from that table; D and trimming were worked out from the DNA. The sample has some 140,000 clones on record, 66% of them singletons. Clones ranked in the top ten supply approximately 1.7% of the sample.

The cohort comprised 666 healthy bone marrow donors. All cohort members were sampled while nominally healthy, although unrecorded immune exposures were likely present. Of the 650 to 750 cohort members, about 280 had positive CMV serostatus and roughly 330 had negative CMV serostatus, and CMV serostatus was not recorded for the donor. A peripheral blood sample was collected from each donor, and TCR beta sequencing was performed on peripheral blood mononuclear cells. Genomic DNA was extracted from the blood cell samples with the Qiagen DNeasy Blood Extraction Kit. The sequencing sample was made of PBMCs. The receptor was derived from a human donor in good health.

CDR3 reads: CASSVSGGQETQYF. The DNA is as follows: TGTGCCAGCAGTGTTAGCGGGGGCCAAGAGACCCAGTACTTC. This receptor chain uses TRBV6-4 and TRBJ2-5; 9 nucleotides in the junction match TRBD2. From its cysteine to its phenylalanine, the CDR3 spans 14 amino acids. Here the CDR3 DNA is all that survives: 42 bases in frame from base 1. Germline trimming: 4 bases from V, 1 base from J; junction bases outside gene matches: 1. The germline V gene encodes CDR1 MRHNA and CDR2 SNTAGT.